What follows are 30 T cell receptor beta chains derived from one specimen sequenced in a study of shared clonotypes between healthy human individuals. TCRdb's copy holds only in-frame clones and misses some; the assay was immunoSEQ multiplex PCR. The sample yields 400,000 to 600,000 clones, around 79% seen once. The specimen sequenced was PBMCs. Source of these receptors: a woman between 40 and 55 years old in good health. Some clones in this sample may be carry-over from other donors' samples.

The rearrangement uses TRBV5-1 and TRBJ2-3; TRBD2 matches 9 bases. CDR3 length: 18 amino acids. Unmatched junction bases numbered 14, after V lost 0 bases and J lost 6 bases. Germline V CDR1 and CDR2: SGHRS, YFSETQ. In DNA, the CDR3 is TGCGCCAGCAGCTTGGCCTTAGCGGGAGCGAGTGTGTGGGATACGCAGTATTTT. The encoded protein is CASSLALAGASVWDTQYF.

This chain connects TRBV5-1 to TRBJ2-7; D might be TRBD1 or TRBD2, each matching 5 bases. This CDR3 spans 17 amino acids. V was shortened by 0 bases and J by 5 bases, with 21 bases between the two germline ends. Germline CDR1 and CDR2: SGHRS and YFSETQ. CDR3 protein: CASSLGIRVRGWNEQYF. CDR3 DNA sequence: TGCGCCAGCAGCTTGGGAATAAGGGTGAGGGGTTGGAACGAGCAGTACTTC.

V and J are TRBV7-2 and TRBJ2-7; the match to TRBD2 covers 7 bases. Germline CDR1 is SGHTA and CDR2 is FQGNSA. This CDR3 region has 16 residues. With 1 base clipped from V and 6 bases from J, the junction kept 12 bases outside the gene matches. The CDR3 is CASSLVSGRNPREQYF. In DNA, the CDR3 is TGTGCCAGCAGCTTAGTCTCCGGGAGGAACCCTCGCGAGCAGTACTTC.

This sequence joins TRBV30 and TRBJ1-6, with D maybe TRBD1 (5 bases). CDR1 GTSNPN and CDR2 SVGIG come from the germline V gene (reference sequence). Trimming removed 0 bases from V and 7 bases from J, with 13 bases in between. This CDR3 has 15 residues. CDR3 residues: CAWSVLQGENSPLHF. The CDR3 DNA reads TGTGCCTGGAGTGTACTGCAGGGCGAGAATTCACCCCTCCACTTT.

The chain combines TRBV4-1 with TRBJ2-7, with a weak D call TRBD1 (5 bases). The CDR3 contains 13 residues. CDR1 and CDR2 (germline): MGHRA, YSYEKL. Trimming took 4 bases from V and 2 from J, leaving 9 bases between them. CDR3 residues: CASSLQTAYEQYF. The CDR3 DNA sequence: TGCGCCAGCAGCCTTCAGACAGCCTACGAGCAGTACTTC.

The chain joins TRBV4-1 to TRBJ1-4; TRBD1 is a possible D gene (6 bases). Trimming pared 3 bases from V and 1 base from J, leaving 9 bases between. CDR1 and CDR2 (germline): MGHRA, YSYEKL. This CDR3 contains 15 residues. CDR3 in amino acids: CASSQLRGTNEKLFF. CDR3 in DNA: TGCGCCAGCAGCCAGCTCAGGGGAACTAATGAAAAACTGTTTTTT.

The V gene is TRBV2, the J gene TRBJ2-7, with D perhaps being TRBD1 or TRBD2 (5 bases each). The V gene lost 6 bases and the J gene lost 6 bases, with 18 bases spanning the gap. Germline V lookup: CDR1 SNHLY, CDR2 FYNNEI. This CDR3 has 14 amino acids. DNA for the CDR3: TGTGCCAGCAGAGGGGAACTAGTTGGAGGCGAGCAGTACTTC. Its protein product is CASRGELVGGEQYF.

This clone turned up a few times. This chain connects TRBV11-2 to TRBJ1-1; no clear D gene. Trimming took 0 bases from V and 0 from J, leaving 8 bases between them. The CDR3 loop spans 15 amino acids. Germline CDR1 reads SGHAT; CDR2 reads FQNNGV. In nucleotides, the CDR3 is TGTGCCAGCAGCTTAGAAGGCCCCTTGAACACTGAAGCTTTCTTT. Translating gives CASSLEGPLNTEAFF.

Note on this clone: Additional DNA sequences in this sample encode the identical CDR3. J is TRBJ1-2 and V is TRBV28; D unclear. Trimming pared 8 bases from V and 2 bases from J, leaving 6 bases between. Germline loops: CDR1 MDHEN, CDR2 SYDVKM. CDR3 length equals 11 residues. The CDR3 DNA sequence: TGTGCCAGCTCACGAAACTATGGCTACACCTTC. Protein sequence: CASSRNYGYTF.

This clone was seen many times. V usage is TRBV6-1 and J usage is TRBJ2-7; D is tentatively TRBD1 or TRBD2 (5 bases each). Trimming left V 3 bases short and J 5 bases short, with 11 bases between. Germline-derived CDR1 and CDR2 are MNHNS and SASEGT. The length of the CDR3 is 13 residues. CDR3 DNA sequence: TGTGCCAGCAGTGAGGGGGAATCCAACGAGCAGTACTTC. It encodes CASSEGESNEQYF.

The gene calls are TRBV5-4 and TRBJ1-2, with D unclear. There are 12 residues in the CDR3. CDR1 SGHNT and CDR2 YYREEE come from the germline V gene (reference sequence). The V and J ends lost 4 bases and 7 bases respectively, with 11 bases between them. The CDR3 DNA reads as TGTGCCAGCAGCCACCCGGGAGGTGGCTACACCTTC. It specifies CASSHPGGGYTF.

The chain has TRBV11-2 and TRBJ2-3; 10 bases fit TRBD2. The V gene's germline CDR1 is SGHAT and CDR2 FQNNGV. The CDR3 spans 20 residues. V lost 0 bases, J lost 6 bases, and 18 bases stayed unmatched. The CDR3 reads CASSLDFYRLASGSNDTQYF. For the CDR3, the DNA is TGTGCCAGCAGCTTAGACTTTTATAGGCTGGCTAGCGGGAGTAATGATACGCAGTATTTT.

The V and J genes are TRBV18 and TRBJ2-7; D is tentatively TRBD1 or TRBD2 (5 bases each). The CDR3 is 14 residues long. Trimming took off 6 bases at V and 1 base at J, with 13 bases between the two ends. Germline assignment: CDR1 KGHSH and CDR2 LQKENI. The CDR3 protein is CASSGRDGSYEQYF. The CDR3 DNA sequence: TGTGCCAGCTCGGGCCGGGACGGTTCCTACGAGCAGTACTTC.

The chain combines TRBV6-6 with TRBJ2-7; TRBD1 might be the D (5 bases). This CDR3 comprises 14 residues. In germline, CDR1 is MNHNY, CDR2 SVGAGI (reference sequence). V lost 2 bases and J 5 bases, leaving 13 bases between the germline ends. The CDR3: CASSYDRKGNEQYF. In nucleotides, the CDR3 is TGTGCCAGCAGTTACGACAGAAAGGGGAACGAGCAGTACTTC.

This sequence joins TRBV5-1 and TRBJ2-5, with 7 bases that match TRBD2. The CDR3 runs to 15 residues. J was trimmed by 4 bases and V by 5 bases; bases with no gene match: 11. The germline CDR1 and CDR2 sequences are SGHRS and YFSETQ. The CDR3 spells CASSSSGGVGETQYF. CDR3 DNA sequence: TGCGCCAGCAGTTCTAGCGGAGGAGTAGGAGAGACCCAGTACTTC.

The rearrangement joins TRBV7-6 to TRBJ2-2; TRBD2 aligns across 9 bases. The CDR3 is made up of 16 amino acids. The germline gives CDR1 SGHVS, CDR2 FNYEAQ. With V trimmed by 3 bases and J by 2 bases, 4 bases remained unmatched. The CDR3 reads CASSFRLAENTGELFF. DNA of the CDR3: TGTGCCAGCAGCTTCCGACTAGCGGAAAACACCGGGGAGCTGTTTTTT.

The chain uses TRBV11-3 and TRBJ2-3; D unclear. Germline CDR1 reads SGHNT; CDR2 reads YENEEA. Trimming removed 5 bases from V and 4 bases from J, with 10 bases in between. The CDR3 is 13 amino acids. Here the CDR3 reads CASSLGSSDTQYF. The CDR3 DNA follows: TGTGCCAGCAGCCTAGGGTCGTCAGATACGCAGTATTTT.

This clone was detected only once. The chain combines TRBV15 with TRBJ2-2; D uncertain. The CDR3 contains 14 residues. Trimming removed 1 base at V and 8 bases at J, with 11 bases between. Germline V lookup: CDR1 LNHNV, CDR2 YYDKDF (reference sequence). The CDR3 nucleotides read TGTGCCACCAGCAGAGTTAGGACGTCAGGGGAGCTGTTTTTT. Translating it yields CATSRVRTSGELFF.

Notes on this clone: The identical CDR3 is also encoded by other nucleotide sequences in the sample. CDR3 nucleotide sequence: TGTGCCTGGAGTGTACATGGCAACACTGAAGCTTTCTTT. Encoded protein: CAWSVHGNTEAFF. The V and J genes are TRBV30 and TRBJ1-1; D gene ambiguous. The CDR3 consists of 13 residues. Germline V gives CDR1 GTSNPN, CDR2 SVGIG (reference sequence). V dropped 0 bases and J dropped 2 bases, with 7 bases sitting between them.

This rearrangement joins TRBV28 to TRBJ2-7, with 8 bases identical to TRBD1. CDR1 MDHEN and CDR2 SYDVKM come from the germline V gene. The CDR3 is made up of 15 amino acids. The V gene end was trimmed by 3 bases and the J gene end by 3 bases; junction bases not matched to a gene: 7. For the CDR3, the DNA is TGTGCCAGCAGTTTCCCCCCCAGGGGGCACTACGAGCAGTACTTC. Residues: CASSFPPRGHYEQYF.

The CDR3 nucleotides are TGTGCCAGCAGTTTAGGGGAAACCGGGGAGCTGTTTTTT. It yields the protein CASSLGETGELFF. The rearrangement links TRBV6-4 to TRBJ2-2; a possible D gene is TRBD1 (5 bases). The CDR3 contains 13 residues. V was shortened by 5 bases and J by 5 bases, with 9 bases between the two germline ends. The germline gives CDR1 MRHNA, CDR2 SNTAGT.

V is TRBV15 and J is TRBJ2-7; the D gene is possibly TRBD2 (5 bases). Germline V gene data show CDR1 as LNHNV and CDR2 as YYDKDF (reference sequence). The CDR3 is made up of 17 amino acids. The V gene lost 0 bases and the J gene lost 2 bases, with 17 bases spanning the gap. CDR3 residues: CATSRDAGKTRAYEQYF. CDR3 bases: TGTGCCACCAGCAGAGATGCGGGCAAGACAAGGGCCTACGAGCAGTACTTC.

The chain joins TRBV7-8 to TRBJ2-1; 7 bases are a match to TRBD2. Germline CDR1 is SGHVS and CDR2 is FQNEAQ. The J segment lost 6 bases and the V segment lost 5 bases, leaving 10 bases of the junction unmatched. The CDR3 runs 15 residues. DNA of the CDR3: TGTGCCAGCAGCCAGGAGGGCGGGAGTGGCAATGAGCAGTTCTTC. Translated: CASSQEGGSGNEQFF.

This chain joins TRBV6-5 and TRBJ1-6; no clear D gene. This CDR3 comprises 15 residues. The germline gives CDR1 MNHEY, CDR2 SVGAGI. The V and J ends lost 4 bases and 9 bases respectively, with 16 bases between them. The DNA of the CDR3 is TGTGCCAGCAGTTCCTTGCGGAAAGAAACTTCACCCCTCCACTTT. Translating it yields CASSSLRKETSPLHF.

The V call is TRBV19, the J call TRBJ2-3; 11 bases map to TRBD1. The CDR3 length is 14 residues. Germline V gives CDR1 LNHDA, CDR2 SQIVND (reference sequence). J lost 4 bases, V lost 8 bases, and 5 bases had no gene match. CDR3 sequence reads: CASAGTGGADTQYF. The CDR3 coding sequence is TGTGCCAGTGCGGGGACAGGGGGGGCAGATACGCAGTATTTT.

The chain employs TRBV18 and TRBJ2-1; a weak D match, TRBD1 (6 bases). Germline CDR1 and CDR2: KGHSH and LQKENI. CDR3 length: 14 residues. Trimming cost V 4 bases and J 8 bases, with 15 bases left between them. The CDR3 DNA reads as TGTGCCAGCTCACTACTACAGGGTGTCTATGAGCAGTTCTTC. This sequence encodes CASSLLQGVYEQFF.

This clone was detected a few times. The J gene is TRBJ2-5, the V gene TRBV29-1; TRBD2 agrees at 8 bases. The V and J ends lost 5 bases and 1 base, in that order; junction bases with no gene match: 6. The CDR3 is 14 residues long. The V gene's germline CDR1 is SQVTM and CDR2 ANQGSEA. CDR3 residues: CSVPTSGSQETQYF. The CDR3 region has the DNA TGCAGCGTTCCTACTAGCGGCTCCCAAGAGACCCAGTACTTC.

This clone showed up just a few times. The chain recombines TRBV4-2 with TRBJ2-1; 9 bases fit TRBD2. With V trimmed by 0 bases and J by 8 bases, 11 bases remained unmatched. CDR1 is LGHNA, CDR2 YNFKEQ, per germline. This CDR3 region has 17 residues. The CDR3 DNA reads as TGTGCCAGCAGCCAAGAAGGGGCGGGAGGGCCCTCGGATGAGCAGTTCTTC. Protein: CASSQEGAGGPSDEQFF.

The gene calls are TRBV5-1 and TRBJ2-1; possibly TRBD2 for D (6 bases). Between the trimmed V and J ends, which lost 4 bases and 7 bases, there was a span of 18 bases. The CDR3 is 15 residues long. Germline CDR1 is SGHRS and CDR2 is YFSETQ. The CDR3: CASSPVPGSQNEQFF. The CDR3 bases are TGCGCCAGCAGCCCGGTCCCCGGGAGCCAGAATGAGCAGTTCTTC.

For the CDR3, the DNA is TGCGCCAGCAGCGATGCTTCGGGGGCAGCTAATGAAAAACTGTTTTTT. Translated, it gives CASSDASGAANEKLFF. The chain is built from TRBV5-1 and TRBJ1-4, with a weak D call TRBD1 (6 bases). Trimming took off 4 bases at V and 3 bases at J, with 16 bases between the two ends. The V gene's germline CDR1 is SGHRS and CDR2 YFSETQ. The CDR3 has 16 amino acids. Filled out from reference TRBV5-1 and TRBJ1-4, the complete variable domain reads KAGVTQTPRYLIKTRGQQVTLSCSPISGHRSVSWYQQTPGQGLQFLFEYFSETQRNKGNFPGRFSGRQFSNSRSEMNVSTLELGDSALYLCASSDASGAANEKLFFGSGTQLSVL.